Listed below are T cell receptor beta chains from one sample, sequenced in a study of identical twins. TCRdb analysed the 5' RACE reads with MiXCR anew, one entry per CDR3 protein. Of 700,000 or so distinct CDR3 sequences in the sample, around 21% were seen once. This same sample was also taken into another study, of T cells expressing NK-cell markers.

Sequencing was performed on PBMCs. These receptors originate from a woman younger than 30 in good health. CDR3s include the opening cysteine and the closing phenylalanine or tryptophan. D genes are given only for firm matches. Expanded clones get a size class; other rows say once, few or many, or leave the size out.

CDR3 protein: CASSKREGQPQHF
CDR3 DNA: TGTGCCAGCAGCAAACGAGAGGGTCAGCCCCAGCATTTT
V gene: TRBV11-1
clone size: once
D gene: .
J gene: TRBJ1-5

CDR3 protein: CASSLSQNTDTQYF
CDR3 DNA: TGTGCCAGCAGCTTATCACAGAACACAGATACGCAGTATTTT
V gene: TRBV7-9
clone size: .
D gene: .
J gene: TRBJ2-3

CDR3 protein: CASSILAGDTQYF
CDR3 DNA: TGTGCCAGTAGTATACTAGCGGGAGATACGCAGTATTTT
V gene: TRBV19
clone size: .
D gene: TRBD2
J gene: TRBJ2-3

CDR3 protein: CSARNRNTYSPLHF
CDR3 DNA: TGCAGTGCTAGAAACCGCAATACCTACTCACCCCTCCACTTT
V gene: TRBV20-1
clone size: .
D gene: .
J gene: TRBJ1-6

CDR3 protein: CASSHYKGRIPAKNIQYF
CDR3 DNA: TGTGCCAGCAGCCACTATAAAGGACGGATACCAGCCAAAAACATTCAGTACTTC
V gene: TRBV11-2
clone size: .
D gene: .
J gene: TRBJ2-4

CDR3 protein: CATSRDYSPDTQYF
CDR3 DNA: TGTGCCACCAGCAGAGATTATAGCCCAGATACGCAGTATTTT
V gene: TRBV15
clone size: .
D gene: .
J gene: TRBJ2-3

CDR3 protein: CASMRQPPYEQYF
CDR3 DNA: TGTGCCAGCATGAGACAGCCTCCCTACGAGCAGTACTTC
V gene: TRBV2
clone size: .
D gene: .
J gene: TRBJ2-7

CDR3 protein: CASSVWAGDGTDTQYF
CDR3 DNA: TGTGCCAGCAGTGTATGGGCGGGAGACGGAACAGATACGCAGTATTTT
V gene: TRBV6-4
clone size: many
D gene: TRBD2
J gene: TRBJ2-3

CDR3 protein: CASSPHRSGQGVFEQYF
CDR3 DNA: TGTGCCAGCAGCCCACACCGTTCGGGACAGGGGGTCTTCGAGCAGTACTTC
V gene: TRBV7-3
clone size: .
D gene: TRBD1
J gene: TRBJ2-7

CDR3 protein: CSARGTPGLAGGGGETQYF
CDR3 DNA: TGCAGTGCTAGAGGCACTCCGGGACTAGCGGGAGGGGGGGGAGAGACCCAGTACTTC
V gene: TRBV20-1
clone size: once
D gene: TRBD2
J gene: TRBJ2-5

CDR3 protein: CSASGERIAKNIQYF
CDR3 DNA: TGCAGTGCTAGTGGCGAGCGGATAGCCAAAAACATTCAGTACTTC
V gene: TRBV20-1
clone size: few
D gene: .
J gene: TRBJ2-4

CDR3 protein: CASSLGPLGTSGYNEQFF
CDR3 DNA: TGTGCCAGCAGCTTAGGTCCGTTGGGGACTAGCGGTTACAATGAGCAGTTCTTC
V gene: TRBV11-1
clone size: few
D gene: TRBD2
J gene: TRBJ2-1